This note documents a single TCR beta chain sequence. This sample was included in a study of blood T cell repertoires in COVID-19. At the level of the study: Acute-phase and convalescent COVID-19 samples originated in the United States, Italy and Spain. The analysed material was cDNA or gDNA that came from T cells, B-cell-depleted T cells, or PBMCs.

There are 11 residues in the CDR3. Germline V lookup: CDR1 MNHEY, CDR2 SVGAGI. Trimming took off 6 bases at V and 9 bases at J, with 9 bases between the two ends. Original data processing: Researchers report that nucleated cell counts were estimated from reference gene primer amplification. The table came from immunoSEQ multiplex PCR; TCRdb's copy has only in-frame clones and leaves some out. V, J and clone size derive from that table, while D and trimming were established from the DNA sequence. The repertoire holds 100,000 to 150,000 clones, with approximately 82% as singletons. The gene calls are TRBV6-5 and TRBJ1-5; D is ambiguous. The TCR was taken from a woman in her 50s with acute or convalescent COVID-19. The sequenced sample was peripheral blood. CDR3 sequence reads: CASREVMPQHF. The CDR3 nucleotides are TGTGCCAGCAGGGAGGTAATGCCCCAGCATTTT.